The sequence of this TCR beta chain was determined in a study of cytomegalovirus exposure and HLA in healthy donors. In the PCR, 60 Vbeta and 13 Jbeta primers were used. Produced via immunoSEQ multiplex PCR; TCRdb's table is partial and in-frame only. This table has 200,000 or so clones, about four fifths appearing once. General study points: TCR beta chains associated with HLA were, in a later analysis, more clonally expanded than equally common others. The study recorded 160 or so TCR beta chains that were cytomegalovirus-associated.

V gave up 0 bases and J gave up 4 bases, with 10 bases separating them. This CDR3 is built from 14 residues. CDR1 is GTSNPN and CDR2 is SVGIG in the germline V gene (reference sequence). As regards this clone: The antigen remains undetermined.

The specimen sequenced was PBMCs. This sequence was found in a male donor in good health and CMV-seropositive. The chain uses TRBV30 and TRBJ1-5; no clear D gene. This CDR3 is CAWSVGSGNQPQHF. The CDR3, as DNA: TGTGCCTGGAGTGTAGGTTCCGGGAATCAGCCCCAGCATTTT.